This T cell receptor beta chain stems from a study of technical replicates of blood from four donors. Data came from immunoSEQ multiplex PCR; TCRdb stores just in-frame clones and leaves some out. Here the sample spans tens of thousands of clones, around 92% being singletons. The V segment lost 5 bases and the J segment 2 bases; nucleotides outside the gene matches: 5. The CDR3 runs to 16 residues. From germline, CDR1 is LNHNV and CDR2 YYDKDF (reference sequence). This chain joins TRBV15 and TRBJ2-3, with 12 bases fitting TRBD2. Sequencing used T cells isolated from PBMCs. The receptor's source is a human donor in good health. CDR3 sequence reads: CATSVLAGGPTDTQYF. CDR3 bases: TGTGCCACCAGCGTGCTAGCGGGAGGGCCCACAGATACGCAGTATTTT.